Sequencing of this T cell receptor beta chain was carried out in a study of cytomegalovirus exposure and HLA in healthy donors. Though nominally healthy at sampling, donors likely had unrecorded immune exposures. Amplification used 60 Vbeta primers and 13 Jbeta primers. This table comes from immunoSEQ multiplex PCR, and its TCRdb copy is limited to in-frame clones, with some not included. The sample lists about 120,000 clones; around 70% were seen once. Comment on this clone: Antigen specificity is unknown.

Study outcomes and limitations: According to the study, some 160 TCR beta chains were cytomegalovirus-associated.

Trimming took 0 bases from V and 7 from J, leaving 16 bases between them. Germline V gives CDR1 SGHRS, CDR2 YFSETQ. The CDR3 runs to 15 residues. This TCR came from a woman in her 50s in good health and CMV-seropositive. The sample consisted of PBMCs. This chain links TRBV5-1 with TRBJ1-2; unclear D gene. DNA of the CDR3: TGCGCCAGCAGCTTGGCTGCGGAAATCTATTCTGGCTACACCTTC. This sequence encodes CASSLAAEIYSGYTF.